This entry is about one TCR beta chain. The entry originates in a study of blood T cell repertoires in COVID-19. Germline CDR1 reads SGHRS; CDR2 reads YFSETQ. Germline trimming cut 4 bases from V and 8 bases from J; bases unmatched to any gene: 12. This CDR3 contains 15 residues. Assay: immunoSEQ multiplex PCR; the TCRdb copy retains only in-frame clones and omits some. The sample contains more than 120,000 clones, approximately 87% of which appear only once. Sequenced sample: PBMCs or T cells enriched from blood (not recorded which). This TCR was sampled from a man aged 45 to 65 in a cohort exposed to, infected with or recovered from COVID-19 (not recorded which). This rearrangement joins TRBV5-1 to TRBJ1-1; TRBD1 matches at 9 bases. The CDR3: CASSLTTGQGGEAFF. CDR3 DNA: TGCGCCAGCAGCCTGACGACGGGACAGGGAGGCGAAGCTTTCTTT.